The 6 T cell receptor beta chains listed next were all sequenced from one sample in a study of shared clonotypes between healthy human individuals. The table came from immunoSEQ multiplex PCR; TCRdb's copy has only in-frame clones and leaves some out. The table records some 2,500,000 clones, under 95% of them present only once. Sequences were obtained from naive CD4+ T cells from PBMCs. Subset given: CD45RA+ positively selected. These receptors were obtained from a man between 18 and 35 years old in good health. Some clones in this sample may be carry-over from other donors' samples.

This clone was counted once. This sequence joins TRBV7-2 and TRBJ2-1, with D hard to call. V lost 4 bases to trimming and J lost 9 bases, with 10 bases between them. The CDR3 covers 12 residues. The germline CDR1 and CDR2 sequences are SGHTA and FQGNSA. This chain's CDR3 is CASSSSGVEQFF. The CDR3 DNA is TGTGCCAGCAGCTCCAGTGGTGTTGAGCAGTTCTTC.

The rearrangement joins TRBV7-9 to TRBJ2-7; 8 positions agree with TRBD2. CDR1 is SEHNR, CDR2 FQNEAQ, per germline (reference sequence). The junction had 7 bases not matched to a gene; V was cut back by 8 bases and J by 4 bases. The CDR3 is made up of 13 amino acids. CDR3 sequence: CASGSGSPYEQYF. Written as DNA, the CDR3 is TGTGCCAGCGGGAGCGGGAGCCCTTACGAGCAGTACTTC. The full variable domain, completed using reference TRBV7-9 and TRBJ2-7, is DTGVSQNPRHKITKRGQNVTFRCDPISEHNRLYWYRQTLGQGPEFLTYFQNEAQLEKSRLLSDRFSAERPKGSFSTLEIQRTEQGDSAMYLCASGSGSPYEQYFGPGTRLTVT.

For the CDR3, the DNA is TGTGCCAGCAGTTATCGGGGGCGCTCCTACAATGAGCAGTTCTTC. This sequence encodes CASSYRGRSYNEQFF. The genes are TRBV28 and TRBJ2-1, with D possibly called TRBD1 or TRBD2 (6 bases each). Germline-derived CDR1 and CDR2 are MDHEN and SYDVKM. The CDR3 is 15 residues long. V lost 4 bases and J 0 bases, leaving 10 bases between the germline ends. Using reference TRBV28 and TRBJ2-1 for the parts outside the CDR3, the full variable domain is DVKVTQSSRYLVKRTGEKVFLECVQDMDHENMFWYRQDPGLGLRLIYFSYDVKMKEKGDIPEGYSVSREKKERFSLILESASTNQTSMYLCASSYRGRSYNEQFFGPGTRLTVL.

Notes on this clone: Other DNA sequences in this specimen translate into the identical CDR3. This chain links TRBV6-5 with TRBJ2-3, with 9 bases matching TRBD2. CDR1 and CDR2 from the germline V gene are MNHEY and SVGAGI. The length of the CDR3 is 16 residues. V lost 0 bases and J lost 3; bases outside the gene matches: 4. The CDR3 bases are TGTGCCAGCAGTTACTCGTTGGCGGGAGGGACAGATACGCAGTATTTT. Translating it yields CASSYSLAGGTDTQYF.

The V call is TRBV28, the J call TRBJ1-2; D remains unclear. The CDR3 consists of 13 residues. Germline loops: CDR1 MDHEN, CDR2 SYDVKM. The V end lost 2 bases, the J end lost 8 bases, and 12 bases lay between the germline ends. CDR3 sequence reads: CASSLRLRGGYTF. DNA for the CDR3: TGTGCCAGCAGTTTACGGCTACGAGGCGGCTACACCTTC.

This chain connects TRBV6-1 to TRBJ2-1, with 7 bases lining up with TRBD1. The germline V gene has CDR1 MNHNS and CDR2 SASEGT. The CDR3 spans 13 residues. V lost 6 bases to trimming and J lost 4 bases; unmatched junction nucleotides: 3. The CDR3 coding sequence is TGTGCCAGCAGCCGGGGACAGTACAATGAGCAGTTCTTC. Translating gives CASSRGQYNEQFF.